The 25 T cell receptor beta chains below all came from one sample that was sequenced in a study of T cells in localized non-small cell lung cancer. TCRdb's table, derived via immunoSEQ multiplex PCR, lists solely in-frame clones and lacks some. The data contain more than 25,000 clones, approximately 91% of them seen just once; the ten biggest clones take up approximately 5.3%. The sequencing here drew on PBMCs, taken before any cancer treatment. These receptors originate from a man between 40 and 70 years old with stage II lung adenocarcinoma.

V usage is TRBV27 and J usage is TRBJ2-7, with 9 nucleotides matching TRBD2. CDR3 length: 15 residues. Germline V gene data show CDR1 as MNHEY and CDR2 as SMNVEV (reference sequence). The V gene end was trimmed by 6 bases and the J gene end by 7 bases; junction bases not matched to a gene: 13. CDR3 nucleotide sequence: TGTGCCAGCAGCCCTAGTCTAGCGGGGTTGGATGAGCAGTACTTC. This sequence encodes CASSPSLAGLDEQYF.

V usage is TRBV7-2 and J usage is TRBJ2-1, with 7 bases that match TRBD1. In germline, CDR1 is SGHTA, CDR2 FQGNSA. The CDR3 is 18 residues long. With 4 bases clipped from V and 0 bases from J, the junction kept 12 bases outside the gene matches. For the CDR3, the DNA is TGTGCCAGCAGCTCTAGGGGTGGTGACAGGGCCTCCTACAATGAGCAGTTCTTC. Residues: CASSSRGGDRASYNEQFF.

The chain uses TRBV25-1 and TRBJ2-1; possibly TRBD1 for D (6 bases). Trimming cost V 6 bases and J 1 base, with 10 bases left between them. The CDR3 has 14 residues. Germline CDR1 and CDR2: MGHDK and SYGVNS. CDR3 in DNA: TGTGCCAGCAGCATGACAGGATCCTACAATGAGCAGTTCTTC. Translated: CASSMTGSYNEQFF.

The CDR3 spells CASSLDSNYGYTF. The DNA for the CDR3 is TGTGCCAGCAGCTTGGATTCTAACTATGGCTACACCTTC. The chain combines TRBV5-4 with TRBJ1-2; D not resolved. Germline V lookup: CDR1 SGHNT, CDR2 YYREEE (reference sequence). V was cut by 0 bases and J by 0 bases, with 3 bases left in between. This CDR3 region has 13 residues. The full variable domain, rest sourced from reference TRBV5-4 and TRBJ1-2, is ETGVTQSPTHLIKTRGQQVTLRCSSQSGHNTVSWYQQALGQGPQFIFQYYREEENGRGNFPPRFSGLQFPNYSSELNVNALELDDSALYLCASSLDSNYGYTFGSGTRLTVV.

The J gene is TRBJ1-2, the V gene TRBV2; no clear D gene. The V gene lost 2 bases and the J gene lost 5 bases, with 12 bases spanning the gap. This CDR3 comprises 14 residues. Germline V gene data show CDR1 as SNHLY and CDR2 as FYNNEI. The CDR3 bases are TGTGCCAGCAGTGAACGCAACTTAGGGTATGGCTACACCTTC. Encoded protein: CASSERNLGYGYTF.

V and J are TRBV21-1 and TRBJ2-5; the table names TRBD1, a call not compared with the DNA. TRBV21-1 is marked as a pseudogene. The CDR3 is 16 amino acids. CDR3 nucleotide sequence: TGTGCCAGCAGCAAAGGTAGGTTCGACAGGGAAGAGACCCAGTACTTC. It codes for CASSKGRFDREETQYF.

The chain employs TRBV5-6 and TRBJ2-5, with TRBD1 matching 9 bases. Germline loops: CDR1 SGHDT, CDR2 YYEEEE. This CDR3 has 15 residues. J was trimmed by 5 bases and V by 1 base; bases with no gene match: 6. The DNA of the CDR3 is TGTGCCAGCAGCTTGATCACAGGGGGCCAGGAGACCCAGTACTTC. It specifies CASSLITGGQETQYF.

The V call is TRBV5-1, the J call TRBJ2-1; 8 bases line up with TRBD2. CDR1 is SGHRS, CDR2 YFSETQ, per germline. The V and J ends lost 2 bases and 2 bases, in that order; junction bases with no gene match: 3. There are 15 residues in the CDR3. The CDR3 reads CASSLAGVTYNEQFF. CDR3 bases: TGCGCCAGCAGCTTAGCGGGAGTGACCTACAATGAGCAGTTCTTC.

The chain links TRBV10-3 to TRBJ2-7, with D unresolved. Trimming took off 3 bases at V and 2 bases at J, with 8 bases between the two ends. Germline assignment: CDR1 ENHRY and CDR2 SYGVKD. The CDR3 has 13 residues. CDR3 loop: CAISEPSTYEQYF. The CDR3 DNA sequence: TGTGCCATCAGTGAACCTAGTACCTACGAGCAGTACTTC.

This sequence joins TRBV7-9 and TRBJ2-1; 13 bases fit TRBD2. V trimming: 4 bases; J trimming: 8 bases; junction bases outside the gene matches: 14. From germline, CDR1 is SEHNR and CDR2 FQNEAQ (reference sequence). This CDR3 spans 18 amino acids. The CDR3: CASSSKSWTSGSSDEQFF. The CDR3 DNA is TGTGCCAGCAGCTCGAAGTCATGGACTAGCGGGAGTTCCGATGAGCAGTTCTTC.

The V gene is TRBV7-9, the J gene TRBJ1-5; maybe TRBD1 (6 bases). In germline, CDR1 is SEHNR, CDR2 FQNEAQ (reference sequence). CDR3 size: 15 residues. The germline V and J ends were trimmed by 5 bases and 7 bases, with 18 bases remaining between them. The CDR3 reads CASSLGGGPEQPQHF. Here the CDR3 DNA reads TGTGCCAGCAGCCTTGGGGGGGGGCCAGAACAGCCCCAGCATTTT.

J is TRBJ2-5 and V is TRBV7-2; possibly TRBD2 for D (5 bases). Deletions cut 1 base from V and 5 bases from J, with 14 bases between. The CDR3 is 15 residues long. Germline V gene sequence: CDR1 SGHTA, CDR2 FQGNSA. This chain's CDR3 is CASSLGTGLPETQYF. The CDR3 DNA sequence: TGTGCCAGCAGCTTAGGGACTGGCCTCCCGGAGACCCAGTACTTC.

The chain combines TRBV28 with TRBJ1-2; 11 bases agree with TRBD1. This CDR3 has 19 residues. With V trimmed by 2 bases and J by 4 bases, 15 bases remained unmatched. Germline V gene data show CDR1 as MDHEN and CDR2 as SYDVKM. CDR3 DNA sequence: TGTGCCAGCAGTTTAATTCTAGGACAGGGGGCGGGAAAACTCTATGGCTACACCTTC. Translated: CASSLILGQGAGKLYGYTF.

The chain uses TRBV19 and TRBJ2-6; 11 bases map to TRBD2. V was pared by 2 bases and J by 0 bases, with 3 bases of the junction left unmatched. CDR1 LNHDA and CDR2 SQIVND come from the germline V gene (reference sequence). CDR3 length equals 18 residues. The CDR3 protein is CASSIPGLAGSGANVLTF. The CDR3 DNA reads as TGTGCCAGTAGTATACCCGGACTAGCGGGCTCTGGGGCCAACGTCCTGACTTTC.

The rearrangement uses TRBV7-2 and TRBJ1-3, with no clear D. This CDR3 has 17 residues. V lost 3 bases to trimming and J lost 0 bases, with 15 bases between them. CDR1 is SGHTA and CDR2 is FQGNSA in the germline V gene. This CDR3 is CASSLERAGVSGNTIYF. CDR3 bases: TGTGCCAGCAGCTTGGAAAGGGCTGGCGTCTCTGGAAACACCATATATTTT.

This chain links TRBV7-9 with TRBJ2-6, with D uncertain. V lost 1 base to trimming and J lost 1 base, with 8 bases between them. CDR1 SEHNR and CDR2 FQNEAQ come from the germline V gene (reference sequence). The CDR3 has 16 residues. CDR3 in amino acids: CASSLVRPSGANVLTF. CDR3 nucleotide sequence: TGTGCCAGCAGCTTAGTTAGGCCTTCTGGGGCCAACGTCCTGACTTTC.

V is TRBV21-1 and J is TRBJ1-2; the D call of TRBD1 is as the table states it, not checked on the DNA. TRBV21-1 is classified as a pseudogene. The CDR3 is made up of 14 amino acids. The CDR3 reads CASSKQTGDYGYTF. The CDR3 DNA sequence: TGTGCCAGCAGCAAACAGACAGGGGACTATGGCTACACCTTC.

CDR3 bases: TGTGCCAGCAGCTCCGCGCTGGAGGGGCGCTACGAGCAGTACTTC. Amino acids: CASSSALEGRYEQYF. The chain combines TRBV7-8 with TRBJ2-7; D perhaps matches TRBD2 (6 bases). Trimming took 4 bases from V and 3 from J, leaving 16 bases between them. This CDR3 contains 15 residues. Germline V CDR1 and CDR2: SGHVS, FQNEAQ.

This sequence joins TRBV18 and TRBJ2-7, with D possibly being TRBD2 (5 bases). This CDR3 has 14 residues. Trimming left V 5 bases short and J 4 bases short, with 15 bases between. Germline lookup yields CDR1 KGHSH and CDR2 LQKENI. CDR3: CASSSLARAYEQYF. The CDR3 nucleotides are TGTGCCAGCTCATCCTTAGCGAGAGCTTACGAGCAGTACTTC.

The V call is TRBV29-1, the J call TRBJ2-6; 7 bases agree with TRBD1. The CDR3 covers 16 residues. After removal of 1 base from V and 4 bases from J, the junction contained 7 bases not matched to a gene. The germline V gene encodes CDR1 SQVTM and CDR2 ANQGSEA. The CDR3 coding sequence is TGCAGCGTTGAAGGTGACAGGGAATCAGGGGCCAACGTCCTGACTTTC. As protein: CSVEGDRESGANVLTF.

The chain joins TRBV9 to TRBJ1-2; maybe TRBD1 (5 bases). V lost 5 bases and J 4 bases, leaving 9 bases between the germline ends. There are 12 residues in the CDR3. Per germline, CDR1 SGDLS and CDR2 YYNGEE. In DNA form, the CDR3 reads TGTGCCAGCAGGAGGGGTATCTATGGCTACACCTTC. The encoded protein is CASRRGIYGYTF.

This clone was seen a single time. V gene TRBV9 combines with J gene TRBJ1-1; maybe TRBD1 (5 bases). The CDR3 consists of 15 residues. In germline, CDR1 is SGDLS, CDR2 YYNGEE. V lost 4 bases and J lost 2, with 15 bases in between. CDR3 DNA sequence: TGTGCCAGCAGCCTAGGGGACTGGGTAAACACTGAAGCTTTCTTT. The encoded protein is CASSLGDWVNTEAFF.

The genes are TRBV4-1 and TRBJ1-1; D ambiguous. Per the germline V gene, CDR1 is MGHRA and CDR2 is YSYEKL. The CDR3 has 15 residues. V lost 1 base and J 3 bases, leaving 12 bases between the germline ends. The CDR3, as DNA: TGCGCCAGCAGCCAAGGGGATGCCGGGGACACTGAAGCTTTCTTT. Its translation: CASSQGDAGDTEAFF.

The chain combines TRBV7-6 with TRBJ1-1, with 8 nucleotides matching TRBD1. V shed 5 bases, J shed 12 bases, and the junction held 5 bases outside the gene matches. The CDR3 runs to 11 residues. CDR1 and CDR2 (germline): SGHVS, FNYEAQ. The CDR3 protein is CASSRTGLTFF. The CDR3 nucleotides are TGTGCCAGCAGCCGGACAGGGCTGACTTTCTTT.

The CDR3, as DNA: TGTGCCAGCAGCTCGGGGCAGCCAGATACGCAGTATTTT. Protein product: CASSSGQPDTQYF. This chain uses TRBV5-6 with TRBJ2-3; D might be TRBD1 or TRBD2, each matching 5 bases. The CDR3 covers 13 residues. Per germline, CDR1 SGHDT and CDR2 YYEEEE. The V end lost 3 bases, the J end lost 4 bases, and 9 bases lay between the germline ends.